A selection of T cell receptor beta chains follows, all from one sample in a study of cytomegalovirus exposure and HLA in healthy donors. Libraries were prepared by immunoSEQ multiplex PCR; TCRdb keeps only in-frame clonotypes and omits some of them. The table lists about 55,000 clones, approximately 80% of them singletons. Sequencing was done on a sample of PBMCs. The receptors were gathered from a female donor in good health and CMV-seronegative. Each CDR3 is given with its conserved first and last residue. The order of the fields is D gene, J gene, V gene, clone size, CDR3 DNA, CDR3 protein. The D gene is left open where the match is weak. Clone size is given for some rows only: seen once, a few or many times, or a class if the clone is expanded.

d_gene: .
j_gene: TRBJ1-2
v_gene: TRBV15
abundance: .
CDR3nt: TGTGCCACCAGCAGAGATAGGCTAACAGGGCATGGCTACACCTTC
CDR3aa: CATSRDRLTGHGYTF

d_gene: TRBD1
j_gene: TRBJ1-2
v_gene: TRBV27
abundance: .
CDR3nt: TGTGCCAGCGGGGAGACAGGGACCAACTATGGCTACACCTTC
CDR3aa: CASGETGTNYGYTF

d_gene: .
j_gene: TRBJ1-6
v_gene: TRBV4-3
abundance: once
CDR3nt: TGCGCCAGCAGCCAAGGTGCAGGGGTCTATAATTCACCCCTCCACTTT
CDR3aa: CASSQGAGVYNSPLHF

d_gene: .
j_gene: TRBJ2-7
v_gene: TRBV11-1
abundance: .
CDR3nt: TGTGCCAGCAGCTACAGGGTTGGGGCCTACGAGCAGTACTTC
CDR3aa: CASSYRVGAYEQYF

d_gene: .
j_gene: TRBJ2-1
v_gene: TRBV13
abundance: .
CDR3nt: TGTGCCAGCAGCTTAGAATTGGGGAGCTCCTACAATGAGCAGTTCTTC
CDR3aa: CASSLELGSSYNEQFF

d_gene: .
j_gene: TRBJ1-2
v_gene: TRBV10-3
abundance: .
CDR3nt: TGTGCCATCAGTTTGGAGGGTAACTATGGCTACACCTTC
CDR3aa: CAISLEGNYGYTF

d_gene: TRBD1
j_gene: TRBJ2-5
v_gene: TRBV5-1
abundance: .
CDR3nt: TGCGCCAGCAGCTTGGCCCCGACAGGGGGGAATACAGAGACCCAGTACTTC
CDR3aa: CASSLAPTGGNTETQYF

d_gene: .
j_gene: TRBJ2-7
v_gene: TRBV6-6
abundance: .
CDR3nt: TGTGCCAGCAGTTTGCGACATCCCTCCGACGAGCAGTACTTC
CDR3aa: CASSLRHPSDEQYF

d_gene: .
j_gene: TRBJ2-2
v_gene: TRBV27
abundance: .
CDR3nt: TGTGCCAGCAGCCGACAGGGAGGCACCGGGGAGCTGTTTTTT
CDR3aa: CASSRQGGTGELFF

d_gene: TRBD2
j_gene: TRBJ2-3
v_gene: TRBV28
abundance: medium-sized
CDR3nt: TGTGCCAGCAGTTGGACTAGCGGGAGCAATTTGGCAGATACGCAGTATTTT
CDR3aa: CASSWTSGSNLADTQYF

d_gene: .
j_gene: TRBJ1-5
v_gene: TRBV30
abundance: once
CDR3nt: TGTGCCTGGAGTCCGGGTAGCAATCAGCCCCAGCATTTT
CDR3aa: CAWSPGSNQPQHF

d_gene: .
j_gene: TRBJ2-1
v_gene: TRBV29-1
abundance: .
CDR3nt: TGCAGCGTTGACTTAGGAGGGGCTTACAATGAGCAGTTCTTC
CDR3aa: CSVDLGGAYNEQFF

d_gene: .
j_gene: TRBJ1-3
v_gene: TRBV5-1
abundance: .
CDR3nt: TGCGCCAGCAGCCCGGGAGGTATCTCTGGAAACACCATATATTTT
CDR3aa: CASSPGGISGNTIYF

d_gene: .
j_gene: TRBJ2-7
v_gene: TRBV5-4
abundance: .
CDR3nt: TGTGCCAGTAGTTCCAGGGGCCCGGTCTACGAGCAGTACTTC
CDR3aa: CASSSRGPVYEQYF

d_gene: .
j_gene: TRBJ1-3
v_gene: TRBV29-1
abundance: .
CDR3nt: TGCAGCGTGCGCCGCTCTGGAAACACCATATATTTT
CDR3aa: CSVRRSGNTIYF

d_gene: .
j_gene: TRBJ1-4
v_gene: TRBV18
abundance: once
CDR3nt: TGTGCCAGCTCACTACCGAGAAGTACAACTAATGAAAAACTGTTTTTT
CDR3aa: CASSLPRSTTNEKLFF

d_gene: TRBD1
j_gene: TRBJ2-7
v_gene: TRBV5-1
abundance: once
CDR3nt: TGCGCCAGCCGGTCGGGGACAGTGAACTCCTACGAGCAGTACTTC
CDR3aa: CASRSGTVNSYEQYF

d_gene: .
j_gene: TRBJ2-3
v_gene: TRBV11-3
abundance: .
CDR3nt: TGTGCCAGCAGCCGGGGGGACAATTTAGAGTCAGATACGCAGTATTTT
CDR3aa: CASSRGDNLESDTQYF

d_gene: .
j_gene: TRBJ2-1
v_gene: TRBV27
abundance: .
CDR3nt: TGTGCCAGCAGTTCTTTTAGGGAGGACAATGAGCAGTTCTTC
CDR3aa: CASSSFREDNEQFF

d_gene: TRBD1
j_gene: TRBJ2-5
v_gene: TRBV9
abundance: .
CDR3nt: TGTGCCAGCAGCGTACTCCCCAAGGGACAGGGTGCCCGAGAGACCCAGTACTTC
CDR3aa: CASSVLPKGQGARETQYF

d_gene: .
j_gene: TRBJ2-5
v_gene: TRBV7-9
abundance: .
CDR3nt: TGTGCCAGCAGCGACCCGATGGAGGCGGTCCAAGAGACCCAGTACTTC
CDR3aa: CASSDPMEAVQETQYF

d_gene: TRBD2
j_gene: TRBJ2-7
v_gene: TRBV30
abundance: .
CDR3nt: TGTGCCTGGGTAGCGGGAGGCGAGCAGTACTTC
CDR3aa: CAWVAGGEQYF

d_gene: .
j_gene: TRBJ2-3
v_gene: TRBV15
abundance: .
CDR3nt: TGTGCCACCAGCAGAACCGGGACTAGCACAGATACGCAGTATTTT
CDR3aa: CATSRTGTSTDTQYF

d_gene: .
j_gene: TRBJ1-1
v_gene: TRBV20-1
abundance: .
CDR3nt: TGCAGCACTACTTGGAACACTGAAGCTTTCTTT
CDR3aa: CSTTWNTEAFF

d_gene: TRBD1
j_gene: TRBJ2-6
v_gene: TRBV10-3
abundance: .
CDR3nt: TGTGCCATCAGTGGAGGGGACAGGCTTTCTGGGGCCAACGTCCTGACTTTC
CDR3aa: CAISGGDRLSGANVLTF